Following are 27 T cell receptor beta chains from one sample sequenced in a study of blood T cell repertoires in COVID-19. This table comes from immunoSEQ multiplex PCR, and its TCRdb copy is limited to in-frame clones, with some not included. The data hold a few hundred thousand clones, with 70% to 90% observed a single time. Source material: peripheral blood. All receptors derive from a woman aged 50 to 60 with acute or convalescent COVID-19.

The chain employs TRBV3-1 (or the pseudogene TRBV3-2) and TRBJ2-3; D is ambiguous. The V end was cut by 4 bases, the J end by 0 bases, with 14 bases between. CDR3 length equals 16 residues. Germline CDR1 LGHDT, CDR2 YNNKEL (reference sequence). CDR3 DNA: TGTGCCAGCAGCCTTTGGCTGACTGAAAGCACAGATACGCAGTATTTT. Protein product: CASSLWLTESTDTQYF.

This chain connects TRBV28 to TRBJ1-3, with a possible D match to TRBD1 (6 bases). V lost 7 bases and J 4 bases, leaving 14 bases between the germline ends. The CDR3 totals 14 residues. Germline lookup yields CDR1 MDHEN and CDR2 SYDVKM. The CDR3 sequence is CASTLGTPGNTIYF. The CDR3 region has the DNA TGTGCCAGCACCCTCGGGACACCGGGAAACACCATATATTTT.

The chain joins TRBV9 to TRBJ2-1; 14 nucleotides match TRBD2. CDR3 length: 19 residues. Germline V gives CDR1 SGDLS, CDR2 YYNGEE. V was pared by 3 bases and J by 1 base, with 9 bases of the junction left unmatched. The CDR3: CASSAPRTSGRYSYNEQFF. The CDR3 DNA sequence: TGTGCCAGCAGCGCCCCCCGGACTAGCGGGAGGTATTCCTACAATGAGCAGTTCTTC. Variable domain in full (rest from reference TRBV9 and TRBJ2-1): DSGVTQTPKHLITATGQRVTLRCSPRSGDLSVYWYQQSLDQGLQFLIQYYNGEERAKGNILERFSAQQFPDLHSELNLSSLELGDSALYFCASSAPRTSGRYSYNEQFFGPGTRLTVL.

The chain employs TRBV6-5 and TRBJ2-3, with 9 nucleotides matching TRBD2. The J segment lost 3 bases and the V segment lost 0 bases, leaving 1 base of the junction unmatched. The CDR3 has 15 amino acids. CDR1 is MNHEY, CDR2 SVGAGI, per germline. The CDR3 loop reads CASSYSSGSTDTQYF. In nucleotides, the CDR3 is TGTGCCAGCAGTTACTCTAGCGGGAGTACAGATACGCAGTATTTT.

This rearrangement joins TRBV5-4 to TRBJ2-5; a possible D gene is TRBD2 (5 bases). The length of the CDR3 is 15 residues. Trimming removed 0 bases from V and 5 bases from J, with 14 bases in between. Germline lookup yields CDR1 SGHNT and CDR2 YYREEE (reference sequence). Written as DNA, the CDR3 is TGTGCCAGCAGCTTGGGGAATGCGGGTCCCGAGACCCAGTACTTC. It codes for CASSLGNAGPETQYF.

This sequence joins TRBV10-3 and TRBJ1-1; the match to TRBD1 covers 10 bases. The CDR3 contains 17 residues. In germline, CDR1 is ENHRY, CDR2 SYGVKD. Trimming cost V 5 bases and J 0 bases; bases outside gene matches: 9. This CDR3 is CAISLRQGAFMNTEAFF. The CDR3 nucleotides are TGTGCCATCAGTCTACGACAGGGGGCCTTCATGAACACTGAAGCTTTCTTT.

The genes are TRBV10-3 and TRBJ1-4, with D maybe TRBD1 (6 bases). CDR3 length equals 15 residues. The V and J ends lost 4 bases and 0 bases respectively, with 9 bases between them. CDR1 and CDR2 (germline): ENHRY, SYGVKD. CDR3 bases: TGTGCCATCAGTGGGACAGTTGCAACTAATGAAAAACTGTTTTTT. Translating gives CAISGTVATNEKLFF.

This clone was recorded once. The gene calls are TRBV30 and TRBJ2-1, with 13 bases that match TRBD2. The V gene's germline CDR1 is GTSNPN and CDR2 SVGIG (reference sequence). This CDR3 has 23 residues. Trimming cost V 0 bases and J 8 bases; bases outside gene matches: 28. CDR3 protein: CAWSVMGRSQAVRRTSGSDEQFF. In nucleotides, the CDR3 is TGTGCCTGGAGTGTAATGGGCCGATCCCAAGCTGTTCGAAGGACTAGCGGGAGCGATGAGCAGTTCTTC.

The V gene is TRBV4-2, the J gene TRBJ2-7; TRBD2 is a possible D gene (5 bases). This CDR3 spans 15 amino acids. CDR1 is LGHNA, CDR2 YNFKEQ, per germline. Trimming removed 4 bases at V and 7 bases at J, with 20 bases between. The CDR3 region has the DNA TGTGCCAGCAGCCGCCTCGGCCAACCCGGGGAGGAGCAGTACTTC. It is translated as CASSRLGQPGEEQYF.

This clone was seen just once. CDR3 residues: CASSPTGGVTYNEQFF. CDR3 sequence (DNA): TGTGCCAGCAGTCCCACGGGGGGGGTTACCTACAATGAGCAGTTCTTC. The V gene is TRBV27, the J gene TRBJ2-1, with 8 bases lining up with TRBD2. Germline values: CDR1 MNHEY, CDR2 SMNVEV (reference sequence). V shed 5 bases, J shed 2 bases, and the junction held 8 bases outside the gene matches. The CDR3 is made up of 16 amino acids.

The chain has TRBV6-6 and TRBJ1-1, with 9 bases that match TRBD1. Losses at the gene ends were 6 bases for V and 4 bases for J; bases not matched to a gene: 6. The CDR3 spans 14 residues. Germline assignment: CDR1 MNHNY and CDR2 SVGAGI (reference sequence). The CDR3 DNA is TGTGCCAGCAGCTGGACAGGGGCGGCCACTGAAGCTTTCTTT. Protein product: CASSWTGAATEAFF.

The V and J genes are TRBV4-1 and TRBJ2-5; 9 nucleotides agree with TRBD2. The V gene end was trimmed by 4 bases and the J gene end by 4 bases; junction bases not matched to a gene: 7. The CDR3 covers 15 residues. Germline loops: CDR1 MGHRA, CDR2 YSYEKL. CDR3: CASSLPGTSRETQYF. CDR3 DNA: TGCGCCAGCAGCCTTCCCGGGACTAGCCGAGAGACCCAGTACTTC.

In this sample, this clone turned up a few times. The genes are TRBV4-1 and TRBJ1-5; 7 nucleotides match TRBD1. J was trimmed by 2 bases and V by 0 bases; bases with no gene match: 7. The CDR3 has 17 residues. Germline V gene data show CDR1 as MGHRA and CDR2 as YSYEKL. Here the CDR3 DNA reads TGCGCCAGCAGCCAAGAACCGACAGGGAACGGCAATCAGCCCCAGCATTTT. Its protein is CASSQEPTGNGNQPQHF.

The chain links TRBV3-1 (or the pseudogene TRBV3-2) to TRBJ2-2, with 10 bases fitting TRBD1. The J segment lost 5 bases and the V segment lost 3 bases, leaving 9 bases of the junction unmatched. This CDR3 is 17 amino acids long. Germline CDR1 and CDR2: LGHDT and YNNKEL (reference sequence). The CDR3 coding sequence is TGTGCCAGCAGCCAGCCCGGGACAGGGGTAAGGACCGGGGAGCTGTTTTTT. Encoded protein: CASSQPGTGVRTGELFF.

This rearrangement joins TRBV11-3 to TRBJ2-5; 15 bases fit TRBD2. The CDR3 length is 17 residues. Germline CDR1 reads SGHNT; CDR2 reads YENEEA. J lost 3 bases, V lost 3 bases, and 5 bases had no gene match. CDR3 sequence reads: CASSFGRTSGREETQYF. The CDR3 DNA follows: TGTGCCAGCAGCTTCGGGCGGACTAGCGGGAGGGAAGAGACCCAGTACTTC.

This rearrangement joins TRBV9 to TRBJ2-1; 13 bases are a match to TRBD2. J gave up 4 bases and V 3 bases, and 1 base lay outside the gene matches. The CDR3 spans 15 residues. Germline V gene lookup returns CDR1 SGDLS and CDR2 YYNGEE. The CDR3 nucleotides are TGTGCCAGCAGCGGACTAGCGGGGGGATACAATGAGCAGTTCTTC. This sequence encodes CASSGLAGGYNEQFF.

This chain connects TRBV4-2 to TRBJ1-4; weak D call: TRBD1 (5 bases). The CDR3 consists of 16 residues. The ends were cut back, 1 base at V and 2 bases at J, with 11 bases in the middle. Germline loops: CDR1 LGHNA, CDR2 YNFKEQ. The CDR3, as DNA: TGTGCCAGCAGCCAAGCGGCGGGGCTTACTAATGAAAAACTGTTTTTT. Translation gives CASSQAAGLTNEKLFF.

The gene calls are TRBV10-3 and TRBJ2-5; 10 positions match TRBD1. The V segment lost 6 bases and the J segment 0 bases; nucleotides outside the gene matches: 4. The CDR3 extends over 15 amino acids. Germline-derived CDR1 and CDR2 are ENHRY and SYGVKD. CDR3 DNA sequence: TGTGCCATCAGCCGGGACAGGGGATACCAAGAGACCCAGTACTTC. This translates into CAISRDRGYQETQYF.

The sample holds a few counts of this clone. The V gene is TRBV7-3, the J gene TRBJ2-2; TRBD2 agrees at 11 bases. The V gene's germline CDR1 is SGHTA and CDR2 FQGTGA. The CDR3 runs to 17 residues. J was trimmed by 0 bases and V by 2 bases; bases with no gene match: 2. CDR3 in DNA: TGTGCCAGCAGCTTACTAGCGGGAGGCGCGAACACCGGGGAGCTGTTTTTT. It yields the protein CASSLLAGGANTGELFF.

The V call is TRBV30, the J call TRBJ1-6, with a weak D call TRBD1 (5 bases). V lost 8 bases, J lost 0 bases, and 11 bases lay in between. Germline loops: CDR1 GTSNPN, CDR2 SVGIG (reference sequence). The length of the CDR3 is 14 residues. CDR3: CARQGSSYNSPLHF. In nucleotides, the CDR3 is TGTGCCCGCCAGGGAAGCTCCTATAATTCACCCCTCCACTTT.

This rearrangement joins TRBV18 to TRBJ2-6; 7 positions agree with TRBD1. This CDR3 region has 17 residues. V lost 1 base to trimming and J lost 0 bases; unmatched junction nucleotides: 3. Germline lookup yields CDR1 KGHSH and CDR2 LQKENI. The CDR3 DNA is TGTGCCAGCTCACCACGGACAGGCGGCTCTGGGGCCAACGTCCTGACTTTC. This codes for CASSPRTGGSGANVLTF.

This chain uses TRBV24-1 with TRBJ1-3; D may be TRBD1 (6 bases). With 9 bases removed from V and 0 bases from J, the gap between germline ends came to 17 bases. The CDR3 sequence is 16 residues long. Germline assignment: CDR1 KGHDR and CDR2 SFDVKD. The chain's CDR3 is CATPGAGNFSGNTIYF. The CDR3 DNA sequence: TGTGCCACCCCAGGGGCAGGGAATTTCTCTGGAAACACCATATATTTT.

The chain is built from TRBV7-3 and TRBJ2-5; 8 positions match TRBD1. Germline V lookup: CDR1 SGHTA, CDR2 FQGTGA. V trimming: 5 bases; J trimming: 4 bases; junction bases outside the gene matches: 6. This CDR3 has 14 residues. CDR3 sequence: CASSPRTGPETQYF. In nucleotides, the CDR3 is TGTGCCAGCAGCCCCCGGACAGGGCCAGAGACCCAGTACTTC.

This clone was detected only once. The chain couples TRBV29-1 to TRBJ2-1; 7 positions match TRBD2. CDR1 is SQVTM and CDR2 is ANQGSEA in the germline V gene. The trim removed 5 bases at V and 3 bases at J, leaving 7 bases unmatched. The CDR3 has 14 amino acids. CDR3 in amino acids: CSVSSGTFYNEQFF. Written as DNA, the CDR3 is TGCAGCGTTTCTAGCGGAACCTTCTACAATGAGCAGTTCTTC.

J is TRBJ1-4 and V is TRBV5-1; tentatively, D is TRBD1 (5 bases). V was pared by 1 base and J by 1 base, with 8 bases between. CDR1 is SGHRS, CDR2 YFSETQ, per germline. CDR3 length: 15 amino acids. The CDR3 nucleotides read TGCGCCAGCAGCTTGACAGGACGAACTAATGAAAAACTGTTTTTT. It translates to CASSLTGRTNEKLFF.

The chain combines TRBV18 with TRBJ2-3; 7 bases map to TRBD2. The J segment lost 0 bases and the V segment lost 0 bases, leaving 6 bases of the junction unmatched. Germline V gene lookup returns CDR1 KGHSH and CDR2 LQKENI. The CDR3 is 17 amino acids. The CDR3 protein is CASSPPLAEYSTDTQYF. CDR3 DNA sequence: TGTGCCAGCTCACCACCGCTAGCGGAGTATAGCACAGATACGCAGTATTTT. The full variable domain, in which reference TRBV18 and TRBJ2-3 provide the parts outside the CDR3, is NAGVMQNPRHLVRRRGQEARLRCSPMKGHSHVYWYRQLPEEGLKFMVYLQKENIIDESGMPKERFSAEFPKEGPSILRIQQVVRGDSAAYFCASSPPLAEYSTDTQYFGPGTRLTVL.

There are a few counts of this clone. CDR3 nucleotides: TGTGCCAGCAGCTTCGAGCCCCACTCTGGAAACACCATATATTTT. Amino acid sequence: CASSFEPHSGNTIYF. The chain recombines TRBV7-2 with TRBJ1-3; no clear D gene. CDR1 is SGHTA and CDR2 is FQGNSA in the germline V gene. The CDR3 loop spans 15 amino acids. The V end lost 3 bases, the J end lost 0 bases, and 9 bases lay between the germline ends.